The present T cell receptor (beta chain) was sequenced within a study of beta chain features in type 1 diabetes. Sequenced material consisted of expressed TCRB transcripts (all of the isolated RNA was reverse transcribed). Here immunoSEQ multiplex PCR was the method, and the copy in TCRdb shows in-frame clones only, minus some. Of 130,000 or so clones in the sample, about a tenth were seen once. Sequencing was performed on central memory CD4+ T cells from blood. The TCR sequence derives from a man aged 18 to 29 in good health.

CDR3 residues: CASSLDRGYQPQHF. CDR3 bases: TGTGCCAGCAGCCTGGACAGGGGATATCAGCCCCAGCATTTT. The rearrangement uses TRBV28 and TRBJ1-5; 9 positions agree with TRBD1. J was trimmed by 5 bases and V by 6 bases; bases with no gene match: 5. The CDR3 contains 14 residues. Germline V gene lookup returns CDR1 MDHEN and CDR2 SYDVKM.